The sequence of this T cell receptor (beta chain) was determined in a study of OX40 agonist ivuxolimab in advanced cancers. Some background on the complete study: Ivuxolimab, which targeted the costimulatory receptor OX40 (CD134), was an agonistic, fully human IgG2 monoclonal antibody. Intravenous ivuxolimab was administered to patients every 2 weeks at six dose levels: 0.01, 0.1, 0.3, 1.5, 3 and 10 mg/kg. Of the approximately 54 dose-escalation patients, hepatocellular carcinoma was present in approximately 20, melanoma in approximately 15, renal cell carcinoma in 9 and head and neck cancer in 9. In the dose-escalation cohort, around four fifths of patients were male, and the mean age was around 65 years with a range of about 23 to 79. Patients were allowed to have had prior anti-PD-1, anti-PD-L1 or anti-CTLA-4 therapy, and 30% to 40% of the dose-escalation patients had been treated with checkpoint inhibitors. Partial responses were achieved by three dose-escalation patients, of whom one had hepatocellular carcinoma and two had cutaneous melanoma. The point of sequencing TCRbeta in the periphery was to test whether ivuxolimab changed TCR sequence diversity and drove clonal T-cell expansion. The paper describes the monotherapy dose-escalation part (N of about 47 patients) of the phase I trial of ivuxolimab.

Via the germline V gene (reference sequence), CDR1 is LNHDA and CDR2 SQIVND. Relative to germline, V is missing 4 bases and J is missing 3 bases, with 3 bases of the junction outside any gene match. The CDR3 goes from the cysteine to the phenylalanine over 14 residues. Just the 42-base CDR3 DNA is kept, in frame starting at base 1. The trial excluded patients who had a history of autoimmune disease or who were on systemic immunosuppression. Peripheral blood for TCR sequencing was collected from all dose cohorts at baseline, on cycle 4 day 1, and on cycle 7 day 1. Samples were obtained from an open-label, multicenter, first-in-human phase I dose-escalation trial of ivuxolimab. Adults with locally advanced or metastatic melanoma, renal cell carcinoma, hepatocellular carcinoma or head and neck squamous cell carcinoma were enrolled in the trial. CD4+ and CD8+ T cells were sorted separately from peripheral blood before TCR sequencing.

As for this clone: Which antigen it targets is not known. Base qualities were left out, and no much larger clone turns up one base away.

Broader findings and caveats from the paper: After ivuxolimab, more expanded clones were found on average in CD8+ T cells than in CD4+ T cells. Which antigens the clonally expanded peripheral T cells were specific for was not determined. Low levels of normalized T-cell clonal expansion were also seen in some patients who did not respond. At doses of 0.1 to 3.0 mg/kg, clonal expansion of both CD4+ and CD8+ blood T cells was observed from baseline to week 6. Partial responders in the 0.1-3.0 mg/kg groups had among the lowest normalized peripheral clonal expansion, especially among CD8+ T cells.

Genomic DNA was isolated from the sorted cells so that the TCRbeta CDR3 region could be sequenced. The immunoSEQ Assay was used for sequencing of TCRbeta CDR3 regions. TCRdb limited this immuneACCESS table to in-frame rearrangements with V and J called. A share of clones is missing; checked studies link under half to unresolved V genes, and the rest is unexplained. The table for this sample lists roughly 79,000 clones; roughly 85% of them were counted only once. Clones ranked in the top ten supply 15% to 20% of the sample. The rearrangement joined TRBV19 to TRBJ1-5; 7 bases in between match TRBD1. Sequences were derived from CD4+ or CD8+ T cells sorted from blood, sampled in a trial of the OX40 agonist ivuxolimab. The origin of this receptor is an adult with an advanced solid tumor such as melanoma, head and neck, liver or kidney cancer. The sequenced DNA: TGTGCCAGTAGTAGACAGGGAAACAATCAGCCCCAGCATTTT. Translated, it reads CASSRQGNNQPQHF.